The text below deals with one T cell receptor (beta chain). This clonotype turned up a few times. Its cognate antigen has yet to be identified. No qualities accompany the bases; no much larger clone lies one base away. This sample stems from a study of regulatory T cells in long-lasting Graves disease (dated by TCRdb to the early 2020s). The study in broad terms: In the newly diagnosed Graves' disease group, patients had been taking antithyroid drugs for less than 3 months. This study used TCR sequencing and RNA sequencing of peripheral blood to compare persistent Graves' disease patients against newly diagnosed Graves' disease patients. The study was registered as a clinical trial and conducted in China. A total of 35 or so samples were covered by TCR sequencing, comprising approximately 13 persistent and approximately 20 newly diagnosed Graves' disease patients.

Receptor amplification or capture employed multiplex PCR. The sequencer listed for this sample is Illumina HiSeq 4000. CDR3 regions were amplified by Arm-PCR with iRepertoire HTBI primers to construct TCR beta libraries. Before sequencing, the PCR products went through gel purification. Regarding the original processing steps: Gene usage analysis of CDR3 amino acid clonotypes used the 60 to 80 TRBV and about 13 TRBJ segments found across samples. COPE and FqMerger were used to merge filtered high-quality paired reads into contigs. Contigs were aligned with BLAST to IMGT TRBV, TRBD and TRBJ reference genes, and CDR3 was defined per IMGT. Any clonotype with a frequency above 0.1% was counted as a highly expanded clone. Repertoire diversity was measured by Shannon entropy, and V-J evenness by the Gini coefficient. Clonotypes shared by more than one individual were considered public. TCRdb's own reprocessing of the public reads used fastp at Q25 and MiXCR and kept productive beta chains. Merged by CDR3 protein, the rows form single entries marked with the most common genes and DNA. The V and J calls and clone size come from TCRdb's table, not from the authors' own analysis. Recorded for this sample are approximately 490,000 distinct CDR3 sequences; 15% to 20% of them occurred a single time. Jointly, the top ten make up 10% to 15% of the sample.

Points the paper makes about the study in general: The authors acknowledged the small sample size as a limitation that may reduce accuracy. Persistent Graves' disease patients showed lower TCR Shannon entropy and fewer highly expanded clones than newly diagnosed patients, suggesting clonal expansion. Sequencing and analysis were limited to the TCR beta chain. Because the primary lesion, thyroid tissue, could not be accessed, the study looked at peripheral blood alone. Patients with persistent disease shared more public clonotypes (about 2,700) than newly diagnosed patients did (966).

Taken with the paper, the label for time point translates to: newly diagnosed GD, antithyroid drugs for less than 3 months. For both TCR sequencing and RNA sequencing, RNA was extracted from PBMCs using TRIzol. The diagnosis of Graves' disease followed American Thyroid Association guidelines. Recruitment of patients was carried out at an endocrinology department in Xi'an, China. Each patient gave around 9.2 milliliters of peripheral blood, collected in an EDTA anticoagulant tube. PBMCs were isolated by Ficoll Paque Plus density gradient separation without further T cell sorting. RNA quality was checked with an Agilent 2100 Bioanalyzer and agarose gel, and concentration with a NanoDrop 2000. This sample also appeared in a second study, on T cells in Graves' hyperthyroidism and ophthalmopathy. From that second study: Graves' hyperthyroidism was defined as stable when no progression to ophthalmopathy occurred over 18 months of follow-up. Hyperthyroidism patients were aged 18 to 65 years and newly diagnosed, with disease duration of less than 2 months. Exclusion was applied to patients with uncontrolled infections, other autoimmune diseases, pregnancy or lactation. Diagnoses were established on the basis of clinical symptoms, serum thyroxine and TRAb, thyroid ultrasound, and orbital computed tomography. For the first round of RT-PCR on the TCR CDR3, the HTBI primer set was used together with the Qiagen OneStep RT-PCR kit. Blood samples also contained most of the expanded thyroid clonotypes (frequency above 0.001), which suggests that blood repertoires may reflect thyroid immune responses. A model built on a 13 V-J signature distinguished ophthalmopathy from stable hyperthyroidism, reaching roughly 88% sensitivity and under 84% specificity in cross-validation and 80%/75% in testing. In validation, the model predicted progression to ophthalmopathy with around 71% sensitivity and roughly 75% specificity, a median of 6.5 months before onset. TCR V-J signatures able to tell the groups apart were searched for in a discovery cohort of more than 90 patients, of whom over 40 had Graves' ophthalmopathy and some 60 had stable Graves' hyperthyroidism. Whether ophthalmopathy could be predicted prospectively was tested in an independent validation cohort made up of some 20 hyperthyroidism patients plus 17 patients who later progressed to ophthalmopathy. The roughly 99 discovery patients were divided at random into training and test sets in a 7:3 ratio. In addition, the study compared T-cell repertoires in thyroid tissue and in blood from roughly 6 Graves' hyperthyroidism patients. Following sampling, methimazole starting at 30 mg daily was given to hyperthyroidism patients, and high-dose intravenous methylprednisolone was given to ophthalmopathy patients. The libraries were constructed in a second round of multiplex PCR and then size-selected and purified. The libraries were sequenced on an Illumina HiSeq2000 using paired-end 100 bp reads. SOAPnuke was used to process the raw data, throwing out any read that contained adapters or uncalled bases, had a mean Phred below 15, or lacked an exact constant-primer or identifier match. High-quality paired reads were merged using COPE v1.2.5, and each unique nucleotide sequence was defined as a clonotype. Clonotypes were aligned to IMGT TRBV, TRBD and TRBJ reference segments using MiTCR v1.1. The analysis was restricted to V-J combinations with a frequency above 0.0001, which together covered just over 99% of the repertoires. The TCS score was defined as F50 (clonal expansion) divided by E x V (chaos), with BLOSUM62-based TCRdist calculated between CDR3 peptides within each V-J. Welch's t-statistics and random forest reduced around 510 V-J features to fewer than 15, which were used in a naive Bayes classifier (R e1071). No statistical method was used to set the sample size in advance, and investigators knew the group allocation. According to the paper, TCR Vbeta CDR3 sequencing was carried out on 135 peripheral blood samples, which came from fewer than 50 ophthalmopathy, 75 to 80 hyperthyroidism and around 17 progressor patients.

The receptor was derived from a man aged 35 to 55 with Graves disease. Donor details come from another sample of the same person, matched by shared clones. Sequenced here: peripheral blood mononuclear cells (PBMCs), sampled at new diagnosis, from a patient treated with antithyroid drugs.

The nucleotides are TGTGCCTGGAGGTCCGGGGGTGAAGCTTTCTTT. It translates as CAWRSGGEAFF. This chain joins TRBV30 to TRBJ1-1; a tentative D match to TRBD1 spans 5 bases. From the cysteine up to the phenylalanine, the CDR3 has a length of 11 residues. Left in the record is the CDR3 DNA by itself, 33 bases read in frame from the first base. From a lookup of the germline V gene (reference sequence), CDR1 and CDR2 are GTSNPN and SVGIG. V is shortened by 3 bases, J by 7 bases, and the region joining them spans 9 bases. The full variable domain, with segments outside the CDR3 supplied by the reference TRBV30 and TRBJ1-1 proteins, appears as SQTIHQWPATLVQPVGSPLSLECTVEGTSNPNLYWYRQAAGRGLQLLFYSVGIGQISSEVPQNLSASRPQDRQFILSSKKLLLSDSGFYLCAWRSGGEAFFGQGTRLTVV.